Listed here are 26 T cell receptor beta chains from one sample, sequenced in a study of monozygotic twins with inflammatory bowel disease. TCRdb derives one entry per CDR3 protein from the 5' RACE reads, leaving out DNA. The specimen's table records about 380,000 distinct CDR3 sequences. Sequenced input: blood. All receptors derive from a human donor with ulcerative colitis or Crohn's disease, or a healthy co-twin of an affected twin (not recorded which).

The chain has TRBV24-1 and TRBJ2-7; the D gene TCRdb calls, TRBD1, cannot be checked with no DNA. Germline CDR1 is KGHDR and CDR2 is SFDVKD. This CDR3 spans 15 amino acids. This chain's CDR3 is CATSLTTGSSYEQYF.

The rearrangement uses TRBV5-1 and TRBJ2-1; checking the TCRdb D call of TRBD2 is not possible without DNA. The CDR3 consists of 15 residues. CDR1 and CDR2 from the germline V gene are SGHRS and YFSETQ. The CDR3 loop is CASSPLAGGPDEQFF.

CDR3 amino acids: CASSLRQPGAEKLFF. V usage is TRBV7-9 and J usage is TRBJ1-4. Germline V gives CDR1 SEHNR, CDR2 FQNEAQ (reference sequence). This CDR3 has 15 amino acids.

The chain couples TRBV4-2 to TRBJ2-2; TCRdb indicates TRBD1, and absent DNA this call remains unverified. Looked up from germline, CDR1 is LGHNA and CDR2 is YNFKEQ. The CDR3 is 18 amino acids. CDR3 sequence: CASRQVLVGTGDTGELFF.

The CDR3 reads CASSPLGDEQYF. The rearrangement joins TRBV28 to TRBJ2-7. This CDR3 comprises 12 residues. Germline V CDR1 and CDR2: MDHEN, SYDVKM.

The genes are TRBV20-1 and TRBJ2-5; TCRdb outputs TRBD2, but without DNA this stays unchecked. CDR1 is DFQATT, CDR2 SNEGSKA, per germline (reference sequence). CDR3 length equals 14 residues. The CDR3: CSARDQQRGETQYF.

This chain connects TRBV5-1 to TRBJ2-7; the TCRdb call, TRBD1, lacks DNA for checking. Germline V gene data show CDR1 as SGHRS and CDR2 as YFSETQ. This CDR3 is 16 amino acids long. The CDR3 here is CASSSVGAGRPYEQYF.

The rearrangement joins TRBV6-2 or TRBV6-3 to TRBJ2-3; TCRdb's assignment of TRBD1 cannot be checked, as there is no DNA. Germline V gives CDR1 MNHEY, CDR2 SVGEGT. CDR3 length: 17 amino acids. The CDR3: CASSLHLNRGRADTQYF.

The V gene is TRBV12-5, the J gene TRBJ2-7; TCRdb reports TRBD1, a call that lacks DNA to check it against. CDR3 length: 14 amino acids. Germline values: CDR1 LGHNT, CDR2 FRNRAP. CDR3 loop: CASGSPGLYYEQYF.

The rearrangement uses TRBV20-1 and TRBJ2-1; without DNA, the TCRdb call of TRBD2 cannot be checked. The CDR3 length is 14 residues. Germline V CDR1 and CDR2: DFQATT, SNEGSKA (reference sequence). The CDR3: CSAWLGIGWGEQFF.

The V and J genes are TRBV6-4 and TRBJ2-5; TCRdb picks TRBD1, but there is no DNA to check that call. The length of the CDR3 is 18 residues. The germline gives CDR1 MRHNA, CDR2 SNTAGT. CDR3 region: CASSRPGTGAIAQETQYF.

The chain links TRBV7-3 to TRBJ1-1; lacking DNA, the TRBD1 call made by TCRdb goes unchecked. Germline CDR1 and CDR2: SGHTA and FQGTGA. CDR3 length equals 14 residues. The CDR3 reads CASSLIGTGSEAFF. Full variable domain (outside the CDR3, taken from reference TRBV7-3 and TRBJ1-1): GAGVSQTPSNKVTEKGKYVELRCDPISGHTALYWYRQSLGQGPEFLIYFQGTGAADDSGLPNDRFFAVRPEGSVSTLKIQRTERGDSAVYLCASSLIGTGSEAFFGQGTRLTVV.

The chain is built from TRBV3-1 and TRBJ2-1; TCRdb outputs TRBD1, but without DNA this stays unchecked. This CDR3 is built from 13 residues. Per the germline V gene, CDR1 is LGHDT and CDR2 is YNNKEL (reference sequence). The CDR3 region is CASSQDLRVPKFF.

CDR3 amino acids: CASSFGGHATDTQYF. The gene calls are TRBV5-1 and TRBJ2-3; without DNA, the TCRdb call of TRBD1 cannot be checked. CDR3 length equals 15 residues. Germline values: CDR1 SGHRS, CDR2 YFSETQ. The variable domain in full, with the rest retrieved from reference TRBV5-1 and TRBJ2-3, is KAGVTQTPRYLIKTRGQQVTLSCSPISGHRSVSWYQQTPGQGLQFLFEYFSETQRNKGNFPGRFSGRQFSNSRSEMNVSTLELGDSALYLCASSFGGHATDTQYFGPGTRLTVL.

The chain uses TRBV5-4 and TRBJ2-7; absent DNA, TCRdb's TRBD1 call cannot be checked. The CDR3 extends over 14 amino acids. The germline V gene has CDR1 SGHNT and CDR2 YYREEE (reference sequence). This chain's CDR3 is CASSLGTDRYEQYF.

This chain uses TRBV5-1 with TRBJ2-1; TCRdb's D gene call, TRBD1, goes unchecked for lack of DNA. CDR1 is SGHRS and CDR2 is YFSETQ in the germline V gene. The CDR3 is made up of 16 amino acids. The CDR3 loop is CASSASGGAVYNEQFF.

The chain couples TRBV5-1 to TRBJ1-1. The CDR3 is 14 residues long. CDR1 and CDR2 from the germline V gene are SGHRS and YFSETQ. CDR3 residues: CASSMDRLNTEAFF.

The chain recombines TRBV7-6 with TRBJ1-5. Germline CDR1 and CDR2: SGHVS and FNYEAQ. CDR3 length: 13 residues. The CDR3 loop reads CASSPNTDQPQHF.

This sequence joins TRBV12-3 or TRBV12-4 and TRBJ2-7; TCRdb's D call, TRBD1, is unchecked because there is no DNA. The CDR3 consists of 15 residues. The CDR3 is CASRVTGTGGNEQYF.

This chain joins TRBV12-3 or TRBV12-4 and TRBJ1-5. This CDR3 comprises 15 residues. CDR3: CASSPKTSSNQPQHF.

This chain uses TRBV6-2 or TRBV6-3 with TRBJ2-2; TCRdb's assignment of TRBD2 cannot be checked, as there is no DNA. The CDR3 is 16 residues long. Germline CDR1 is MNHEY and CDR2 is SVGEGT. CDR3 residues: CASTRPSSPNTGELFF.

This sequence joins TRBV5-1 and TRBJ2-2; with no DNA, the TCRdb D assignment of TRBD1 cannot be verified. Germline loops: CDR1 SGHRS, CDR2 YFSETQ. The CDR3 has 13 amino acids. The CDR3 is CASSGGNTGELFF.

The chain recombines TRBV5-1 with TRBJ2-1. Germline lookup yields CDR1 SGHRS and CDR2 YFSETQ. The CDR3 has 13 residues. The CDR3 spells CASSLEDQDEQFF.

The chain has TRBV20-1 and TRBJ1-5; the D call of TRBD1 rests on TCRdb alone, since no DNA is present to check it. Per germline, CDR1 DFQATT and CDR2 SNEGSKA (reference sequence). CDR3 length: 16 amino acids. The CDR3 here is CSANKNRGGIIEPQHF.

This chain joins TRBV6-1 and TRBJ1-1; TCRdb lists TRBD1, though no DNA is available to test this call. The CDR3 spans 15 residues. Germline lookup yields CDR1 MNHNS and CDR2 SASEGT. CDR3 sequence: CASKKQGRMNTEAFF.

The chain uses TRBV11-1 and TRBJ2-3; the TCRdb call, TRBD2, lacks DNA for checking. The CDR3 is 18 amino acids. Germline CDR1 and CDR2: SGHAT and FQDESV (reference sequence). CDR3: CASSLALGLAGDTDTQYF.